The 32 T cell receptor beta chains below all came from one sample that was sequenced in a study of T cells in Graves' hyperthyroidism and ophthalmopathy. It was RNA transcripts that yielded the amplified TCR beta CDR3 regions. First-round RT-PCR targeting the TCR CDR3 was performed with the HTBI primer set. In TCRdb, the multiplex PCR reads were re-called with MiXCR into one record per CDR3 protein. The sample has around 600,000 distinct CDR3 sequences; more than 12% are singletons. The sample was blood. The receptors here all came from a woman in her forties or fifties with Graves' ophthalmopathy.

The V call is TRBV19, the J call TRBJ2-4; TRBD2 matches 11 bases. The V and J ends lost 5 bases and 7 bases, in that order; junction bases with no gene match: 4. The CDR3 runs 14 residues. The germline CDR1 and CDR2 sequences are LNHDA and SQIVND (reference sequence). The CDR3 loop reads CASSGLAGANIQYF. DNA for the CDR3: TGTGCCAGTAGTGGACTAGCGGGCGCGAACATTCAGTACTTC.

The table lists this clonotype with a few counts. This may come from a read error, since a much larger clone is one base off. CDR3 coding DNA: TGTGCCGGCACTATAAGCGGGTCTAGCACAGATACGCAGTATTTT. Amino acids: CAGTISGSSTDTQYF. The V call is TRBV2, the J call TRBJ2-3; D might be TRBD2 (6 bases). Deletions cut 11 bases from V and 0 bases from J, with 18 bases between. In germline, CDR1 is SNHLY, CDR2 FYNNEI. CDR3 size: 15 residues.

This clonotype was seen ten or more times. This chain joins TRBV12-3 or TRBV12-4 and TRBJ2-7, with a weak D call TRBD1 (6 bases). The CDR3 covers 13 residues. V was cut by 2 bases and J by 4 bases, with 9 bases left in between. CDR3 region: CASSLLDRYEQYF. CDR3 sequence (DNA): TGTGCCAGCAGTTTATTGGACAGATACGAGCAGTACTTC.

The V gene is TRBV6-1, the J gene TRBJ2-5, with 10 positions matching TRBD1. Germline V lookup: CDR1 MNHNS, CDR2 SASEGT. V trimming: 5 bases; J trimming: 3 bases; junction bases outside the gene matches: 3. The CDR3 sequence is 14 residues long. The CDR3 coding sequence is TGTGCCAGCAGTCCGGGACAGGGGAAAGAGACCCAGTACTTC. Protein: CASSPGQGKETQYF.

This clonotype was seen at least ten times. The chain carries TRBV28 and TRBJ1-5; 9 bases agree with TRBD1. This CDR3 region has 15 residues. CDR1 is MDHEN and CDR2 is SYDVKM in the germline V gene. The V segment lost 3 bases and the J segment 7 bases; nucleotides outside the gene matches: 7. CDR3 loop: CASSLRGQGGQPQHF. The DNA for the CDR3 is TGTGCCAGCAGTTTGAGGGGACAGGGAGGCCAGCCCCAGCATTTT.

This clonotype came up many times. This sequence joins TRBV18 and TRBJ1-5; D not certain. This CDR3 contains 14 residues. V lost 6 bases and J lost 5, with 14 bases in between. Looked up from germline, CDR1 is KGHSH and CDR2 is LQKENI. This CDR3 is CASSPRSGDQPQHF. CDR3 coding DNA: TGTGCCAGCTCGCCCAGGTCCGGGGATCAGCCCCAGCATTTT.

This clonotype occurred many times. The chain recombines TRBV6-2 or TRBV6-3 with TRBJ2-3; TRBD1 might be the D (6 bases). V gave up 3 bases and J gave up 0 bases, with 13 bases separating them. The CDR3 runs to 16 residues. Germline V gene sequence: CDR1 MNHEY, CDR2 SVGEGT. CDR3 bases: TGTGCCAGCAGTTATTATCAGGGGCTTAGCACAGATACGCAGTATTTT. It codes for CASSYYQGLSTDTQYF.

Ten or more counts support this clonotype. This chain connects TRBV14 to TRBJ2-3; 8 bases line up with TRBD2. The J segment lost 0 bases and the V segment lost 2 bases, leaving 7 bases of the junction unmatched. CDR3 length: 17 amino acids. The germline V gene has CDR1 SGHDN and CDR2 FVKESK. CDR3 bases: TGTGCCAGCAGCCAACTCGGGGGGGGCCTCAGCACAGATACGCAGTATTTT. Its translation is CASSQLGGGLSTDTQYF. Based on the CDR3 plus reference TRBV14 and TRBJ2-3, the full variable domain is EAGVTQFPSHSVIEKGQTVTLRCDPISGHDNLYWYRRVMGKEIKFLLHFVKESKQDESGMPNNRFLAERTGGTYSTLKVQPAELEDSGVYFCASSQLGGGLSTDTQYFGPGTRLTVL.

This clonotype was seen many times. The chain employs TRBV12-3 or TRBV12-4 and TRBJ1-2, with D unclear. The V end was cut by 3 bases, the J end by 6 bases, with 11 bases between. The CDR3 length is 13 residues. CDR3 bases: TGTGCCAGCAGTTTTGTACAGATTGATGGCTACACCTTC. Protein: CASSFVQIDGYTF.

This clonotype was seen repeatedly, ten times or more. V is TRBV4-3 and J is TRBJ2-7, with TRBD1 identical over 9 bases. Looked up from germline, CDR1 is LGHNA and CDR2 is YSLEER. J was trimmed by 6 bases and V by 1 base; bases with no gene match: 10. The CDR3 has 16 amino acids. In DNA form, the CDR3 reads TGCGCCAGCAGCCAAGCCGACCGGGACAGGGCTCCCGAGCAGTACTTC. Its translation: CASSQADRDRAPEQYF.

This clonotype was observed at least ten times. The genes are TRBV5-1 and TRBJ2-1; 9 nucleotides agree with TRBD2. The V gene end was trimmed by 2 bases and the J gene end by 0 bases; junction bases not matched to a gene: 9. The CDR3 length is 18 residues. Germline V gene data show CDR1 as SGHRS and CDR2 as YFSETQ. The CDR3: CASSFLGIAGASYNEQFF. The CDR3 region has the DNA TGCGCCAGCAGCTTCCTTGGGATAGCGGGAGCCTCCTACAATGAGCAGTTCTTC. The whole variable domain, filled in from reference TRBV5-1 and TRBJ2-1, reads KAGVTQTPRYLIKTRGQQVTLSCSPISGHRSVSWYQQTPGQGLQFLFEYFSETQRNKGNFPGRFSGRQFSNSRSEMNVSTLELGDSALYLCASSFLGIAGASYNEQFFGPGTRLTVL.

This clonotype was detected ten times or more. CDR3 DNA: TGCAGCGTTAATACGGTACGCTATGGCTACACCTTC. It codes for CSVNTVRYGYTF. The chain carries TRBV29-1 and TRBJ1-2, with D unclear. The CDR3 consists of 12 residues. V gave up 5 bases and J gave up 4 bases, with 11 bases separating them. Germline lookup yields CDR1 SQVTM and CDR2 ANQGSEA.

This clonotype was found a few times. The chain couples TRBV27 to TRBJ2-5, with a tentative D call TRBD1 (6 bases). The V end was cut by 7 bases, the J end by 0 bases, with 12 bases between. Germline V gives CDR1 MNHEY, CDR2 SMNVEV (reference sequence). The CDR3 contains 14 residues. CDR3 in DNA: TGTGCCAGCACGCCTCAGGGGTACCAAGAGACCCAGTACTTC. Its translation is CASTPQGYQETQYF.

This clonotype came up many times. The CDR3 spells CASSEAGGTVLLNTEAFF. CDR3 DNA sequence: TGTGCCAGCAGTGAAGCTGGGGGGACAGTTCTCTTGAACACTGAAGCTTTCTTT. The J gene is TRBJ1-1, the V gene TRBV6-1; 7 nucleotides align to TRBD1. With 0 bases clipped from V and 0 bases from J, the junction kept 10 bases outside the gene matches. Germline V gene lookup returns CDR1 MNHNS and CDR2 SASEGT. The CDR3 loop spans 18 amino acids.

The chain carries TRBV25-1 and TRBJ2-1; 12 positions match TRBD2. CDR3 length: 14 residues. Unmatched junction bases numbered 1, after V lost 7 bases and J lost 3 bases. Germline values: CDR1 MGHDK, CDR2 SYGVNS. The CDR3, as DNA: TGTGCCAGCACTAGCGGGAGGGACTACAATGAGCAGTTCTTC. It specifies CASTSGRDYNEQFF.

This clonotype was seen repeatedly, ten times or more. The chain combines TRBV6-1 with TRBJ2-1; D possibly corresponds to TRBD2 (6 bases). V was shortened by 6 bases and J by 11 bases, with 17 bases between the two germline ends. Germline-derived CDR1 and CDR2 are MNHNS and SASEGT. The CDR3 runs 13 residues. The CDR3 spells CASSPTKGLQQFF. In DNA, the CDR3 is TGTGCCAGCAGCCCCACGAAGGGACTCCAGCAGTTCTTC.

V is TRBV7-2 and J is TRBJ2-3, with 8 nucleotides matching TRBD2. The ends lost 3 bases at V and 2 bases at J; junction bases unmatched: 4. The V gene's germline CDR1 is SGHTA and CDR2 FQGNSA. The CDR3 runs 15 residues. CDR3 sequence reads: CASSFIAGNTDTQYF. The CDR3 coding sequence is TGTGCCAGCAGCTTCATAGCGGGAAACACAGATACGCAGTATTTT.

This clonotype was detected a few times. The V and J genes are TRBV6-1 and TRBJ2-5, with 8 bases that match TRBD2. Germline V gene lookup returns CDR1 MNHNS and CDR2 SASEGT. This CDR3 contains 15 residues. Trimming removed 0 bases from V and 4 bases from J; junction bases left unmatched: 4. CDR3 in amino acids: CASSEAELAVETQYF. CDR3 coding DNA: TGTGCCAGCAGTGAAGCGGAACTAGCGGTAGAGACCCAGTACTTC.

A note on this clonotype: Just one base apart from a much larger clone, this may be a read error. The genes are TRBV27 and TRBJ1-1; D possibly corresponds to TRBD1 (5 bases). The CDR3 consists of 16 residues. Deletions cut 10 bases from V and 6 bases from J, with 27 bases between. Germline V lookup: CDR1 MNHEY, CDR2 SMNVEV (reference sequence). The CDR3 loop is CANSAGGGYTDPEAFF. CDR3 DNA sequence: TGTGCCAACAGCGCCGGGGGGGGTTACACGGACCCTGAAGCTTTCTTT.

Many counts were recorded for this clonotype. The chain uses TRBV7-8 and TRBJ1-5, with D hard to call. Germline V gene sequence: CDR1 SGHVS, CDR2 FQNEAQ. The CDR3 runs to 13 residues. V gave up 8 bases and J gave up 0 bases, with 8 bases separating them. The CDR3 spells CASSRSSNQPQHF. The CDR3 nucleotides are TGTGCCAGCTCCCGATCTAGCAATCAGCCCCAGCATTTT.

The chain carries TRBV29-1 and TRBJ2-5; D may be TRBD1 or TRBD2 (6 bases each). The germline V gene has CDR1 SQVTM and CDR2 ANQGSEA. V was pared by 1 base and J by 2 bases, with 17 bases between. The CDR3 runs 16 residues. The CDR3 spells CSVEGGRWGVQETQYF. DNA for the CDR3: TGCAGCGTTGAAGGGGGGCGGTGGGGGGTTCAAGAGACCCAGTACTTC.

This clonotype appeared many times. This chain joins TRBV2 and TRBJ1-5, with D tentatively TRBD1 (6 bases). The germline gives CDR1 SNHLY, CDR2 FYNNEI. V was trimmed by 5 bases and J by 2 bases, leaving 16 bases between them. The CDR3 runs 16 residues. DNA of the CDR3: TGTGCCAGCAGTTTGGACAGACCCCTTCGCAATCAGCCCCAGCATTTT. Its protein product is CASSLDRPLRNQPQHF.

There are many counts of this clonotype. The chain carries TRBV19 and TRBJ1-2, with 7 bases identical to TRBD1. The CDR3 length is 14 residues. Germline trimming cut 7 bases from V and 0 bases from J; bases unmatched to any gene: 5. CDR1 is LNHDA, CDR2 SQIVND, per germline (reference sequence). CDR3 loop: CASIKDRTNYGYTF. In DNA, the CDR3 is TGTGCCAGTATCAAGGACAGGACTAACTATGGCTACACCTTC.

Points on this clonotype: The conserved closing phenylalanine or tryptophan is absent in this CDR3, likely reflecting a read error. The chain is built from TRBV12-5 and TRBJ1-4; D gene uncertain. CDR3 length equals 20 residues. The V gene lost 0 bases and the J gene lost 0 bases, with 20 bases spanning the gap. In germline, CDR1 is LGHNT, CDR2 FRNRAP. The CDR3 bases are TGTGCTAGTGGTTTGGTAAGGGCGGCGACCTACCCTTCAACTAATGAAAAACTGTTTTCT. This translates into CASGLVRAATYPSTNEKLFS.

There are a few counts of this clonotype. This sequence joins TRBV6-2 or TRBV6-3 and TRBJ2-3, with D possibly TRBD2 on 5 matching bases. The CDR3 is made up of 15 amino acids. The ends were cut back, 6 bases at V and 2 bases at J, with 15 bases in the middle. Germline values: CDR1 MNHEY, CDR2 SVGEGT. As DNA, the CDR3 is TGTGCCAGCAGAAACGCGGGCTTATCCACAGATACGCAGTATTTT. The encoded protein is CASRNAGLSTDTQYF.

J is TRBJ2-3 and V is TRBV12-3 or TRBV12-4; tentatively, D is TRBD2 (5 bases). V gave up 9 bases and J gave up 3 bases, with 22 bases separating them. This CDR3 spans 16 amino acids. The CDR3 is CASPPVGSFWTDTQYF. The DNA of the CDR3 is TGTGCCAGTCCTCCAGTGGGGAGTTTTTGGACAGATACGCAGTATTTT.

The J gene is TRBJ2-1, the V gene TRBV6-1; 8 nucleotides line up with TRBD2. The V gene end was trimmed by 3 bases and the J gene end by 7 bases; junction bases not matched to a gene: 5. Germline V gene sequence: CDR1 MNHNS, CDR2 SASEGT. CDR3 length: 14 amino acids. CDR3 nucleotides: TGTGCCAGCAGTGACCGGGAGGGCCGAAATGAGCAGTTCTTC. It codes for CASSDREGRNEQFF.

This clonotype was seen repeatedly, ten times or more. The chain links TRBV24-1 to TRBJ1-2; 8 nucleotides align to TRBD1. V lost 4 bases to trimming and J lost 6 bases; unmatched junction nucleotides: 9. Germline-derived CDR1 and CDR2 are KGHDR and SFDVKD. CDR3 length: 15 amino acids. Here the CDR3 DNA reads TGTGCCACCAGTGACCCTCGGACAGGGTTTAATGGCTACACCTTC. Its translation is CATSDPRTGFNGYTF.

This clonotype occurred many times. This rearrangement joins TRBV5-1 to TRBJ1-5, with D uncertain. Germline V gene data show CDR1 as SGHRS and CDR2 as YFSETQ. V was shortened by 1 base and J by 2 bases, with 13 bases between the two germline ends. The CDR3 is 16 amino acids. CDR3 nucleotides: TGCGCCAGCAGCTTGCAGCCCTTGGGTGGCAATCAGCCCCAGCATTTT. Translated: CASSLQPLGGNQPQHF.

This clonotype came up many times. The rearrangement joins TRBV7-9 to TRBJ2-6; the D is unclear. The CDR3 covers 13 residues. CDR1 is SEHNR, CDR2 FQNEAQ, per germline (reference sequence). V lost 5 bases to trimming and J lost 0 bases, with 2 bases between them. CDR3 nucleotides: TGTGCCAGCAGCAACTCTGGGGCCAACGTCCTGACTTTC. Translated, it gives CASSNSGANVLTF.

This clonotype was seen repeatedly, ten times or more. At one end, the junction sequence differs from germline, possibly due to a read error. This chain links TRBV30 with TRBJ2-7; no clear D gene. CDR3 length: 13 amino acids. From germline, CDR1 is GTSNPN and CDR2 SVGIG (reference sequence). The CDR3 loop reads CAWGSTSSGPRDF. In nucleotides, the CDR3 is TGTGCCTGGGGATCCACGAGCTCGGGCCCTCGAGACTTC.

This clonotype was detected many times. V and J are TRBV29-1 and TRBJ2-2, with TRBD2 identical over 12 bases. V was clipped by 5 bases and J by 4 bases; unmatched bases: 2. Germline lookup yields CDR1 SQVTM and CDR2 ANQGSEA. The CDR3 spans 14 residues. CDR3 protein: CSVRLAGATGELFF. The CDR3 nucleotides are TGCAGCGTTAGACTAGCGGGAGCCACCGGGGAGCTGTTTTTT.